A selection of T cell receptor beta chains follows, all from one sample in a study of vaccination effects on CD4 cells after COVID-19. What these receptors recognize is not known. Assay used: immunoSEQ multiplex PCR; TCRdb lists only in-frame clones, some missing. The sample shows fewer than 75,000 clones, around 77% of them seen only once. The sample was CD4+ T cells from PBMCs cultured without peptide, taken before COVID-19 vaccination. The receptors were gathered from a human donor who received a COVID-19 vaccine. The CDR3 runs from the conserved cysteine through the conserved F or W. Fields, in order: D gene, clone size, V gene, J gene, CDR3 DNA, CDR3 protein. The D gene is left open where the match is weak. Part of the rows lack a size; the others show once, few, many or a class for expanded clones.

>TRBD1|once|TRBV6-4|TRBJ2-2
TGTGCCAGCAGTAGACAGGGGGCGAACACCGGGGAGCTGTTTTTT
CASSRQGANTGELFF
>NA|NA|TRBV5-8|TRBJ2-4
TGTGCCAGCAGCTTGTACGCCGGATTAAACATTCAGTACTTC
CASSLYAGLNIQYF
>NA|NA|TRBV4-3|TRBJ2-3
TGCGCCAGCAGCCCCGAACGAGGGTATTTCAGCACAGATACGCAGTATTTT
CASSPERGYFSTDTQYF
>NA|once|TRBV11-3|TRBJ2-3
TGTGCCAGCAGCGGAGGGACAGATACGCAGTATTTT
CASSGGTDTQYF
>NA|NA|TRBV12-3/TRBV12-4|TRBJ2-2
TGTGCCAGCAGTCGACCGGGGACCGGGGAGCTGTTTTTT
CASSRPGTGELFF
>NA|NA|TRBV7-2|TRBJ1-2
TGTGCCAGCAGCGACCTTCATTATGGCTACACCTTC
CASSDLHYGYTF
>NA|NA|TRBV28|TRBJ1-2
TGTGCCAGCAGTTTAATTCTGAGGGGTGGCTACACCTTC
CASSLILRGGYTF
>NA|NA|TRBV5-8|TRBJ1-2
TGTGCCAGCAGCTTGGAGGCAGGGGCTTCTAACTATGGCTACACCTTC
CASSLEAGASNYGYTF
>TRBD1|NA|TRBV10-1|TRBJ2-5
TGCGCCAGCAGGAACCGACAGGGGCGCGGGTCCCAGTACTTC
CASRNRQGRGSQYF
>NA|NA|TRBV9|TRBJ2-5
TGTGCCAGCAGCTCGGGGGGCGTACAAGAGACCCAGTACTTC
CASSSGGVQETQYF
>NA|NA|TRBV12-3/TRBV12-4|TRBJ1-5
TGTGCCAGCAGTGCCCACGAGAATCAGCCCCAGCATTTT
CASSAHENQPQHF
>NA|NA|TRBV24-1|TRBJ2-5
TGTGCCACCAGTGACGTGAAGCGGGACCAAGAGACCCAGTACTTC
CATSDVKRDQETQYF
>TRBD1|NA|TRBV29-1|TRBJ2-3
TGCAGCGTTGAGAGGACAGGGAGGGATACGCAGTATTTT
CSVERTGRDTQYF
>NA|once|TRBV7-3|TRBJ1-1
TGTGCCAGCAGCCCGCAAGGGAGCACTGAAGCTTTCTTT
CASSPQGSTEAFF
>NA|NA|TRBV24-1|TRBJ2-3
TGTGCCACCAGAGGGGTGGGGGGGGCCAGTTCAGATACGCAGTATTTT
CATRGVGGASSDTQYF
>TRBD2|NA|TRBV9|TRBJ2-1
TGTGCCAGCAGCGTGGGCAGCGGGGTCTACAATGAGCAGTTCTTC
CASSVGSGVYNEQFF
>TRBD2|NA|TRBV4-1|TRBJ2-4
TGCGCCAGCAGCCAAGTAGGTGGCGGGGGGATCTCCAAAAACATTCAGTACTTC
CASSQVGGGGISKNIQYF
>NA|NA|TRBV6-5|TRBJ2-4
TGTGCCAGCAGACACGGGACAACGGCCAAAAACATTCAGTACTTC
CASRHGTTAKNIQYF
>NA|NA|TRBV6-2/TRBV6-3|TRBJ1-2
TGTGCCAGCAGTTACTCGGATTTCGCGGGTGGCTACACCTTC
CASSYSDFAGGYTF
>NA|few|TRBV18|TRBJ2-1
TGTGCCAGCTCCACCGTTTATGAGCAGTTCTTC
CASSTVYEQFF
>NA|once|TRBV5-3|TRBJ1-1
TGTGCCAGAAGACAGAATGGGGGCACCATGAACACTGAAGCTTTCTTT
CARRQNGGTMNTEAFF
>TRBD2|NA|TRBV10-3|TRBJ2-3
TGTGCCATCAGTGAGGCCTTAGCGGGTTCCGGCACAGATACGCAGTATTTT
CAISEALAGSGTDTQYF
>NA|NA|TRBV19|TRBJ1-1
TGTGCCAGTAGAAGTATTATAAACACTGAAGCTTTCTTT
CASRSIINTEAFF
>NA|NA|TRBV7-2|TRBJ2-2
TGTGCCAGCAGCTCGAAGACAGGCCGCGGGGCCGGGGAGCTGTTTTTT
CASSSKTGRGAGELFF
>NA|NA|TRBV6-5|TRBJ1-1
TGTGCCAGCAGTATCGACAGCCTAGCTGAAGCTTTCTTT
CASSIDSLAEAFF
>TRBD1|NA|TRBV2|TRBJ1-6
TGTGCCAGCAGTGAAGACAGGGGTCATAATAATTCACCCCTCCACTTT
CASSEDRGHNNSPLHF
>TRBD1|NA|TRBV7-9|TRBJ2-1
TGTGCCAGCAGCTTAGGGACAGGGGGCGGCTACAATGAGCAGTTCTTC
CASSLGTGGGYNEQFF
>TRBD1|NA|TRBV7-9|TRBJ2-5
TGTGCCAGCAGCTTACTTCGGACAGGGGGGGAGACCCAGTACTTC
CASSLLRTGGETQYF
>NA|NA|TRBV6-6|TRBJ1-2
TGTGCCAGCAGACGGTTAAGCCCCTATGGCTACACCTTC
CASRRLSPYGYTF
>NA|NA|TRBV19|TRBJ1-5
TGTGCCAGTAGCAAGGGGTTACAGCCCCAGCATTTT
CASSKGLQPQHF
>NA|NA|TRBV5-1|TRBJ2-2
TGCGCCAGCAGCGACACCGGGGAGCTGTTTTTT
CASSDTGELFF
>TRBD2|NA|TRBV4-1|TRBJ2-3
TGCGCCAGCAGCCCCTTCGAGCGGGGGGCCACAGATACGCAGTATTTT
CASSPFERGATDTQYF
>TRBD1|NA|TRBV7-9|TRBJ2-2
TGTGCCAGCAGCTCATCCGGGACAGGGGGCCGGGACACCGGGGAGCTGTTTTTT
CASSSSGTGGRDTGELFF
>TRBD1|NA|TRBV3-1/TRBV3-2|TRBJ1-2
TGTGCCAGCAGCCAAGGGACAGGGAATTATGGCTACACCTTC
CASSQGTGNYGYTF
>NA|NA|TRBV24-1|TRBJ1-2
TGTGCCACCAGTGATAATCGTGGCTACACCTTC
CATSDNRGYTF
>TRBD2|NA|TRBV6-2/TRBV6-3|TRBJ2-1
TGTGCCAGCAGTTTTGTACAACTAGCAGCTTCTAGCGGGGACTACAATGAGCAGTTCTTC
CASSFVQLAASSGDYNEQFF
>NA|NA|TRBV5-4|TRBJ2-3
TGTGCCAGCATACACAACGACAGGCTAAGCACAGATACGCAGTATTTT
CASIHNDRLSTDTQYF
>NA|once|TRBV6-1|TRBJ2-1
TGTGCCAGCAGTTATCCGGGCACAAACAATGAGCAGTTCTTC
CASSYPGTNNEQFF
>TRBD1|few|TRBV5-1|TRBJ1-1
TGCGCCAGCAGGCGGCGGATGACAGGGAATTCGATGAACACTGAAGCTTTCTTT
CASRRRMTGNSMNTEAFF
>NA|NA|TRBV6-5|TRBJ1-2
TGTGCCGGAGCGGGGGCGGTTGACTATGGCTACACCTTC
CAGAGAVDYGYTF
>TRBD1|once|TRBV28|TRBJ1-2
TGTGCCAGCAGTCCAGACCGGGACAGCGGCTACACCTTC
CASSPDRDSGYTF